The clone carrying this T cell receptor (beta chain) showed up many times. What it binds is not known. The data stem from a study of metastatic and nonmetastatic thyroid tumors. Study in general: From malignant and benign thyroid patients, repertoires in blood and in tumor or nodule tissue were compared. Study-wide findings and caveats: Significantly higher TCR beta diversity was reportedly seen in malignant thyroid tumors than benign nodules, in blood and tumor.

Trimming cost V 0 bases and J 8 bases, with 20 bases left between them. CDR1 is MNHEY and CDR2 is SVGAGI in the germline V gene. The CDR3 runs to 17 residues. No treatment of any kind had been given to any patient before thyroid surgery. Original processing methods: A distant-metastasis classifier for papillary thyroid cancer was built using CDR3 differences across clinicopathological groups. TCRdb recomputed clones from the PCR reads via MiXCR. None of the V and J calls come from the authors' own analysis; TCRdb made them. The table shows roughly 83,000 clones, with 15% occurring only once. The V and J genes are TRBV6-5 and TRBJ1-3; D not certain. The sequenced sample consisted of blood. This TCR was recovered from a female donor with papillary thyroid cancer or a benign thyroid nodule (not recorded which). Some clones in this sample may be carry-over from other donors' samples. CDR3 protein: CASSYSSGPASGDTIYF. CDR3 sequence (DNA): TGTGCCAGCAGTTACTCGAGTGGGCCCGCCTCGGGTGACACCATATATTTT.